The clone carrying this T cell receptor (beta chain) was counted a few times. Its antigen is still unknown. Deletions cut 6 bases from V and 3 bases from J, with 11 bases between. The CDR3 consists of 13 residues. Germline V gene data show CDR1 as SQVTM and CDR2 as ANQGSEA. The method was immunoSEQ multiplex PCR; TCRdb's version includes in-frame clones alone and lacks a portion of them. The sample gives about 150,000 clones, 80% to 95% of which show up once; roughly 0.19% is in the top ten. This entry belongs to a study of graft-versus-host responses after intestinal transplantation. Study-level points and caveats: There were GvH clones found in recipient marrow, and some of them appeared first in ileum or blood.

The sequence was collected from a human donor who received an intestinal transplant. Sequenced here: unstimulated CD4+ T cells sorted from spleen or lymph node cells, sampled before intestinal transplant. The V gene is TRBV29-1, the J gene TRBJ2-2, with D possibly being TRBD2 (5 bases). The CDR3: CSVRTRDTGELFF. CDR3 in DNA: TGCAGCGTGAGGACTCGCGACACCGGGGAGCTGTTTTTT.